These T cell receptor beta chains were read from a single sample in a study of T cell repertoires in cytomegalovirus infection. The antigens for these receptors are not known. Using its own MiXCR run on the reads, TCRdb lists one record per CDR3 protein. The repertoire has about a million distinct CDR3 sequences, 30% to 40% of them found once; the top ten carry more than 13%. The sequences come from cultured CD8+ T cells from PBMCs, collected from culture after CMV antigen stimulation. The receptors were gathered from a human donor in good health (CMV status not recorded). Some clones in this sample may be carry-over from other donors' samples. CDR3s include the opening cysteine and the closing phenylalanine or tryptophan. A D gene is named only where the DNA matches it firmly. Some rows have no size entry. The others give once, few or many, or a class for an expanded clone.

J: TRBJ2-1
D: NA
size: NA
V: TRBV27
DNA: TGTGCCAGCAGTTTAATGGGGGGGGGCTATGATGAGCAGTTCTTC
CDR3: CASSLMGGGYDEQFF

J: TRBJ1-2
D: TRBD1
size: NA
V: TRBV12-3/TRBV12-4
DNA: TGTGCCAGCAGTTTAGCGTTGACAGGGTCCACGACTGGCTACACCTTC
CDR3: CASSLALTGSTTGYTF

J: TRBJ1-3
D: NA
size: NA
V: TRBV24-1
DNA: TGTGCCACCAGTGGAGAGCGAAACACCATATATTTT
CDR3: CATSGERNTIYF

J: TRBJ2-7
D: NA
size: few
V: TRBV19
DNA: TGTGCCAGTAACCCAGGTTCTTCCTACGAGCAGTACTTC
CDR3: CASNPGSSYEQYF

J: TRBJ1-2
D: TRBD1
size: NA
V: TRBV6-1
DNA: TGTGCCAACAGCCTCTCAGGGGGCATTAACTATGGCTACACCTTC
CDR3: CANSLSGGINYGYTF

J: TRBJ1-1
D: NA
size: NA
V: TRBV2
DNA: TGTGCCAGCAGATACAGGGACCTCTGGGCTTTCTTT
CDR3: CASRYRDLWAFF

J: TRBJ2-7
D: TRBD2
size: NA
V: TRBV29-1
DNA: TGCAGCGTTCTACTAGCGGGGGTATACGAGCAGTACTTC
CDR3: CSVLLAGVYEQYF

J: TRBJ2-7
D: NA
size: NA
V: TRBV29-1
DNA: TGCAGCGTTGAAGGGGCCAGCAAATACGAGCAGTACTTC
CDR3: CSVEGASKYEQYF

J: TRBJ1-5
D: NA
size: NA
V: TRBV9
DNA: TGTGCCAGCAGCCTTTCTGGGACCCAGAATCAGCCCCAGCATTTT
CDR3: CASSLSGTQNQPQHF

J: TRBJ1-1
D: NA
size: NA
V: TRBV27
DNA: TGTGCCAGCAGCGATAGGGGGGGAAACACTGAAGCTTTCTTT
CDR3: CASSDRGGNTEAFF

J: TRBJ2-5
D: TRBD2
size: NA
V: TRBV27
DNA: TGTGCCAGCAGTCAAATCGGGGGGTGGGAGACCCAGTACTTC
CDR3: CASSQIGGWETQYF

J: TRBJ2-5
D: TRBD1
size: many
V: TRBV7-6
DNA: TGTGCCAGCAGCTCAGGACAGGGCCAACAGACCCAGTACTTC
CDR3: CASSSGQGQQTQYF

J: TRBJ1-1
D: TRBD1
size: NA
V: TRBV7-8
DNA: TGTGCCAGCGCCGACAGGGGGAACACTGAAGCTTTCTTT
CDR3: CASADRGNTEAFF

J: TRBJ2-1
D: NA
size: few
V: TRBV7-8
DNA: TGTGCCAGCAGCTTAGTGACCGGCTCCTACAATGAGCAGTTCTTC
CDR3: CASSLVTGSYNEQFF

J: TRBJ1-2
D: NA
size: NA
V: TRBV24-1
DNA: TGTGCCACCAGTGATTTGGTCAACTATGGCTACACCTTC
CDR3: CATSDLVNYGYTF

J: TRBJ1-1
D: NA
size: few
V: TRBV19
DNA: TGTGCCAGTAGGACCACAGGGACCACTGAAGCTTTCTTT
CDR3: CASRTTGTTEAFF

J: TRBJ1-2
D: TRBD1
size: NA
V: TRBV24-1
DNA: TGTGCCACCAGTGATTTCAGACCCGGGACAGGTCTTTATGGCTACACCTTC
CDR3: CATSDFRPGTGLYGYTF

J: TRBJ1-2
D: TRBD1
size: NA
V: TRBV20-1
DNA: TGCAGTGCAGAGAGAGAGGACAGGGGGGTGTATGGCTACACCTTC
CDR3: CSAEREDRGVYGYTF

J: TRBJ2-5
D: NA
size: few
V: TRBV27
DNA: TGTGCCAGCAGCTGGACCCGGGGCGGAGAGACCCAGTACTTC
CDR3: CASSWTRGGETQYF

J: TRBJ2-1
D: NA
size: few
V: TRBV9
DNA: TGTGCCAGCAGCGTAGAAGGGGTTGAGCAGTTCTTC
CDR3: CASSVEGVEQFF

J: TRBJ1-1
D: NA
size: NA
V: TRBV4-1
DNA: TGCGCCAGCAGCCATTATACTGGGGGCACTGAAGCTTTCTTT
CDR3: CASSHYTGGTEAFF

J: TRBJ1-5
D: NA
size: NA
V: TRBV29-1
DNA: TGCAGCGTTATGCTTAAGGGCAATCAGCCCCAGCATTTT
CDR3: CSVMLKGNQPQHF

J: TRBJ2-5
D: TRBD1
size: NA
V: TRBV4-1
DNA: TGTGCCAGCAGCCAATCGACAGGGGGACCAGAGACCCAGTACTTC
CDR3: CASSQSTGGPETQYF

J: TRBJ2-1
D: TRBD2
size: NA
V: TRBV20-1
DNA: TGCAGTGCTAGATTAGCGGGGGGCTTTTACAATGAGCAGTTCTTC
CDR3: CSARLAGGFYNEQFF

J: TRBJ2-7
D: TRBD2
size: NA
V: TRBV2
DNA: TGTGCCAGCAGTGGGACTAGTTCCTCCTACGAGCAGTACTTC
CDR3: CASSGTSSSYEQYF

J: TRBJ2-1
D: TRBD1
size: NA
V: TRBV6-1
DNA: TGTGCCAGCAGTGCCAAGGACAGGGGGAGGAATGAGCAGTTCTTC
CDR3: CASSAKDRGRNEQFF

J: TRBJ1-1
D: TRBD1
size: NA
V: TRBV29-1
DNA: TGCAGCGTAACCGGGACAGGCAAGGAAGCTTTCTTT
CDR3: CSVTGTGKEAFF

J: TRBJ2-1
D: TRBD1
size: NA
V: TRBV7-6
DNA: TGTGCCAGCAGCGTCGACAGGGTCAGGTTCTTC
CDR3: CASSVDRVRFF

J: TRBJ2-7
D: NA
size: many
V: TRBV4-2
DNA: TGTGCCAGCAGCCGCGGACTGGAGTGGAACGAGCAGTACTTC
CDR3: CASSRGLEWNEQYF

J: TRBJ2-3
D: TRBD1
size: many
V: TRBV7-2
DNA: TGTGCCAGCAGCTTTAGGGAGTATGTAGACAGGGACACAGATACGCAGTATTTT
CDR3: CASSFREYVDRDTDTQYF

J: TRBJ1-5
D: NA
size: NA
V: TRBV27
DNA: TGTGCCAGCAGGTTGGGGGCGAGCAATCAGCCCCAGCATTTT
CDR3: CASRLGASNQPQHF

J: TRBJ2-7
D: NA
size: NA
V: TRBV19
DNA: TGTGCCAGTAGTATCGTGCTTCAGGGCGAGCAGTACTTC
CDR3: CASSIVLQGEQYF

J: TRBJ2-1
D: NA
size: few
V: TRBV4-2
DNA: TGTGCCAGCAGCTACCGGGACCTATACTACAATGAGCAGTTCTTC
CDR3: CASSYRDLYYNEQFF

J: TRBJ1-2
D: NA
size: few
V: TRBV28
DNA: TGTGCCAGCAGCCAGGAGTTCGGCTACACCTTC
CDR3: CASSQEFGYTF

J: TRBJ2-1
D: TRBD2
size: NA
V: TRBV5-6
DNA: TGTGCCAGCAGCACGGGACTAGGGACGCGAGAGCAGTTCTTC
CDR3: CASSTGLGTREQFF

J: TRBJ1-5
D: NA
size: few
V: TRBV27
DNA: TGTGCCAGCAGTTTATGGCAGGGCCATCAGCCCCAGCATTTT
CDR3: CASSLWQGHQPQHF

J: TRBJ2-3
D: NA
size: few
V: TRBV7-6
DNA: TGTGCCAGCAGCTTAAAAGCCGCTTCAGATACGCAGTATTTT
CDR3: CASSLKAASDTQYF

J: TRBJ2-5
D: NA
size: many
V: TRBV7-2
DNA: TGTGCCAGCAGCTTAATGGCTTTGAGTGGGGCAGAGACCCAGTACTTC
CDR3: CASSLMALSGAETQYF

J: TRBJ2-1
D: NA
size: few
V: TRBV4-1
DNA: TGCGCCAGCAGCCAAGATCTTGGTACCTACAATGAGCAGTTCTTC
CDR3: CASSQDLGTYNEQFF

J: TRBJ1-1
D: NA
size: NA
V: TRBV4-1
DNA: TGCGCCAGCAGCCGCTCCACTGGAACTGAAGCTTTCTTT
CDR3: CASSRSTGTEAFF

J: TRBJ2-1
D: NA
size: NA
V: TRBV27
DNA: TGTGCCAGCAGTTTCCAAGGGGGTGCTACCTACAATGAGCAGTTCTTC
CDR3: CASSFQGGATYNEQFF

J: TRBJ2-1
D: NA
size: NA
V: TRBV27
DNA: TGTGCCAGCAGTCCCGTTCATGTAGGGGGCTCCTACAATGAGCAGTTCTTC
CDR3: CASSPVHVGGSYNEQFF

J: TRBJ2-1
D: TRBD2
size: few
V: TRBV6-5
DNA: TGTGCCAGCAGTTACTCGATAGCGGGGGATTACAATGAGCAGTTCTTC
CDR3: CASSYSIAGDYNEQFF

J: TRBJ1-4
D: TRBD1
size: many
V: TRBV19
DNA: TGTGCCAGTAGGGACCCGGGACAGTCAGAAGAACTGTTTTTT
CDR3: CASRDPGQSEELFF

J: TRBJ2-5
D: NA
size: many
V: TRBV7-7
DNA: TGTGCTAGCAGCTACAGGATTCAAGAGACCCAGTACTTC
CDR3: CASSYRIQETQYF

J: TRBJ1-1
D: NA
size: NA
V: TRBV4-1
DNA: TGCGCCAGCAGCCAAATTGGGGGGGGGAGGAGGACTGAAGCTTTCTTT
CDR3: CASSQIGGGRRTEAFF

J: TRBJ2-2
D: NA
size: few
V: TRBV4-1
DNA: TGCGCCAGCAGCCAAGAGGTTTTCATCGGGGAGCTGTTTTTT
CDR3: CASSQEVFIGELFF

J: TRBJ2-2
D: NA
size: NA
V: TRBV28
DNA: TGTGCCAGCAGTTTCATGGTAGCGACTCCTAACACCGGGGAGCTGTTTTTT
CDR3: CASSFMVATPNTGELFF

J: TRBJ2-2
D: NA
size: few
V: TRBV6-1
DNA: TGTGCCAGCAGCTCGAGGATGGTCCCGACCGGGGAGCTGTTTTTT
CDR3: CASSSRMVPTGELFF

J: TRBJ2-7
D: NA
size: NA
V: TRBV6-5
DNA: TGTGCCAGCAGTTACCGATACGAGCAGTACTTC
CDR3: CASSYRYEQYF

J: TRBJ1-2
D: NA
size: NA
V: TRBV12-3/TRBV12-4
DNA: TGTGCCAGCAGCAAGTCAAATATTAATGGCTACACCTTC
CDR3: CASSKSNINGYTF

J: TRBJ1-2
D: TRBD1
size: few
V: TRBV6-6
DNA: TGTGCCAGCAGTTACGAAGACAGGGAAATGTGGGGGGGCCGGGGCTACACCTTC
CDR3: CASSYEDREMWGGRGYTF

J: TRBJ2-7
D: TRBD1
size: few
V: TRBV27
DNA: TGTGCCAGCAGTTTGCGCGGACAGGATTACGCGCAGTACTTC
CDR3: CASSLRGQDYAQYF

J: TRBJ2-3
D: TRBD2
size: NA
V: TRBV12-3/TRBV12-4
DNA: TGTGCCAGCAGTTTTCCGCTAGCGGGGGGGGAAGATACGCAGTATTTT
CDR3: CASSFPLAGGEDTQYF

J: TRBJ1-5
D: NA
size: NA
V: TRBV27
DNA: TGTGCCAGCGGGGACGGAGTGCCCCAGCCCCAGCATTTT
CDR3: CASGDGVPQPQHF

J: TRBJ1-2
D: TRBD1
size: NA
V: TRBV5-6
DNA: TGTGCCAGCAGCTACGGACAGGTCCTCTGGAGCTACACCTTC
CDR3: CASSYGQVLWSYTF

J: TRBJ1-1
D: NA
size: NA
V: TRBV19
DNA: TGTGCCAGTAGTATAAACAGGGTAACTGAAGCTTTCTTT
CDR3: CASSINRVTEAFF

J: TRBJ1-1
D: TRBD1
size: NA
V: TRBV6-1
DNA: TGTGCCAGCAGTACCGGACAGGGGCGGGCTGAAGCTTTCTTT
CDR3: CASSTGQGRAEAFF

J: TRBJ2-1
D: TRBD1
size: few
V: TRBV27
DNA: TGTGCCAGCAGTTCCTACAGGGGGAGCTCCTACAATGAGCAGTTCTTC
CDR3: CASSSYRGSSYNEQFF

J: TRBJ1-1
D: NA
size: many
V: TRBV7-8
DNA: TGTGCCAGCAGCCCTAATTCGGCAGGCCGCATAAAGACTTCGGACACTGAAGCTTTCTTT
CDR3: CASSPNSAGRIKTSDTEAFF